The table lists the clone carrying this TCR beta chain with a few counts. Its antigen is unidentified. The CDR3 runs 15 residues. Looked up from germline, CDR1 is KGHSH and CDR2 is LQKENI. Germline trimming cut 5 bases from V and 3 bases from J; bases unmatched to any gene: 9. TCRdb recomputed calls from the reads with MiXCR, one row per CDR3 protein. This sample has fewer than 1,000,000 distinct CDR3 sequences, with roughly 31% found just once. The data were taken from a study of T cell repertoires in cytomegalovirus infection. Study context: HLA-B-restricted CMV epitopes that are well studied, plus recently identified HLA-C-restricted ones, were used by the study. Through public TCR beta signatures, both CMV infection and matching HLA type were indicated. Broader study findings: What dominated the ex vivo response were HLA-C-restricted CMV-specific TCR beta clonotypes. Cumulative public TCR beta family frequency identified CMV carriers with the relevant HLA.

This rearrangement joins TRBV18 to TRBJ1-1, with TRBD1 matching over 7 bases. This sequence originates from a human donor in good health (CMV status not recorded). Some clones in this sample may be carry-over from other donors' samples. The source material was cultured CD8+ T cells from PBMCs, sampled from culture after CMV antigen stimulation. The CDR3 sequence: CASSNPGTAYTEAFF. CDR3 in DNA: TGTGCCAGCTCAAACCCTGGGACAGCTTACACTGAAGCTTTCTTT.